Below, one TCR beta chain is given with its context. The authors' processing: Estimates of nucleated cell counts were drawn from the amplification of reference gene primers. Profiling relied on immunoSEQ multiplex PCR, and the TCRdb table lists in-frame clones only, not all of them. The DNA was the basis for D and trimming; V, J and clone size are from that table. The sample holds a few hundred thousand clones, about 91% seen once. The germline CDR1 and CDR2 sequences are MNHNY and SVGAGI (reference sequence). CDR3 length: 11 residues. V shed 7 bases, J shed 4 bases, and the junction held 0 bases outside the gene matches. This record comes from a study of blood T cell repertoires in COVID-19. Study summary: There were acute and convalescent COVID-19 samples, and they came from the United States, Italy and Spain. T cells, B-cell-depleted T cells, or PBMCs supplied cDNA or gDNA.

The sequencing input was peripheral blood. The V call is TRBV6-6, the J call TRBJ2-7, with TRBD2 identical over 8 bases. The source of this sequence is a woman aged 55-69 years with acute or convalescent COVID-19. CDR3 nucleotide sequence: TGTGCCAGCACGGGGGGGTACGAGCAGTACTTC. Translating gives CASTGGYEQYF.